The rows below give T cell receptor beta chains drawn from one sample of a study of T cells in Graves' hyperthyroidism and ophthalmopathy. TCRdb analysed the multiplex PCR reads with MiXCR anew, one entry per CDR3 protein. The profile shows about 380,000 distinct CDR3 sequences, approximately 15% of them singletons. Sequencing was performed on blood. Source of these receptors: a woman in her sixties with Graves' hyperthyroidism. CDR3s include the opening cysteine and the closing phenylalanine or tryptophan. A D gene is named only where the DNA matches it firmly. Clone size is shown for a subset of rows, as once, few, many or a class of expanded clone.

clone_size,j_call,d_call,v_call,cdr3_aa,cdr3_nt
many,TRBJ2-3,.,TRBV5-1,CASSPGLSDTQYF,TGCGCCAGCAGTCCAGGACTGTCTGATACGCAGTATTTT
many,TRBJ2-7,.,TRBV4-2,CASSQEGGAGRSYEQYF,TGTGCCAGCAGCCAAGAAGGGGGAGCGGGACGCTCCTACGAGCAGTACTTC
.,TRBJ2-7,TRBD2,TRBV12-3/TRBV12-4,CASSLTGGHNEQYF,TGTGCCAGCAGTTTGACGGGAGGGCATAACGAGCAGTACTTC
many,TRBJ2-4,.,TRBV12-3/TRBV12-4,CASSSTRGLAKNIQYF,TGTGCCAGCAGTTCAACTCGGGGGCTAGCCAAAAACATTCAGTACTTC
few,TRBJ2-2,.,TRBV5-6,CASSFYRAGELFF,TGTGCCAGCAGCTTTTACCGGGCCGGGGAGCTGTTTTTT
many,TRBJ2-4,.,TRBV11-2,CASSPPGRNIQYF,TGTGCCAGCAGCCCCCCTGGAAGAAACATTCAGTACTTC
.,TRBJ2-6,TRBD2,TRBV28,CAGGGGSTGANVLTF,TGTGCCGGGGGGGGTGGTAGCACTGGGGCCAACGTCCTGACTTTC
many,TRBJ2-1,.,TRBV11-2,CASSRTRSSYNEQFF,TGTGCCAGCAGCCGGACTCGCAGCTCCTACAATGAGCAGTTCTTC
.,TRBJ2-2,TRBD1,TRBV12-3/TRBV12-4,CASSPGQGGGELFF,TGTGCCAGCAGTCCAGGACAGGGAGGAGGGGAGCTGTTTTTT
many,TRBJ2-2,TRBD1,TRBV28,CASRLGTGAVTGELFF,TGTGCCAGCAGACTCGGGACAGGGGCCGTCACCGGGGAGCTGTTTTTT
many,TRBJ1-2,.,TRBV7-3,CASSPRGGTNYGYTF,TGTGCCAGCAGCCCCCGGGGGGGGACTAACTATGGCTACACCTTC
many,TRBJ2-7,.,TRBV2,CASSHEGYYEQYF,TGTGCCAGCAGTCACGAGGGTTACTACGAGCAGTACTTC
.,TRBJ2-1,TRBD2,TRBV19,CASSGGASGSLNNEQFF,TGTGCCAGTAGTGGGGGGGCTAGCGGGAGCCTCAACAATGAGCAGTTCTTC
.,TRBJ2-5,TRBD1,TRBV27,CASSSMDRSGETQYF,TGTGCCAGCAGTTCGATGGACAGGTCGGGGGAGACCCAGTACTTC
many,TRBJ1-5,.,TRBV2,CASRGITDNQPQHF,TGTGCCAGCAGAGGAATAACGGATAATCAGCCCCAGCATTTT
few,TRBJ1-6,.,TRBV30,CAWSDNWTLHF,TGTGCCTGGAGTGACAATTGGACCCTCCACTTT